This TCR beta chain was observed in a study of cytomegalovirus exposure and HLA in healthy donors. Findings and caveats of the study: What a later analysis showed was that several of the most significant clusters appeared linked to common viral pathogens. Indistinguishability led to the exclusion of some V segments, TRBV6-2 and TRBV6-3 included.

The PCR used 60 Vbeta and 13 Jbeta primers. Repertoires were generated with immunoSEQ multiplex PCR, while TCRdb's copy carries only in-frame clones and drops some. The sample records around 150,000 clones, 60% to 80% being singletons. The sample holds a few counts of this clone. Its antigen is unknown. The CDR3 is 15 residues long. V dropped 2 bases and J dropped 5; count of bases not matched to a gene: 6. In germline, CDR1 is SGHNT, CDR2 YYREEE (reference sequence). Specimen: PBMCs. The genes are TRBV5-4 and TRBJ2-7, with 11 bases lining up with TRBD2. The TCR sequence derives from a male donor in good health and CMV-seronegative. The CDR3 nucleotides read TGTGCCAGCAGCTTTCCTAGCGGGGGGTCCGACGAGCAGTACTTC. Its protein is CASSFPSGGSDEQYF.